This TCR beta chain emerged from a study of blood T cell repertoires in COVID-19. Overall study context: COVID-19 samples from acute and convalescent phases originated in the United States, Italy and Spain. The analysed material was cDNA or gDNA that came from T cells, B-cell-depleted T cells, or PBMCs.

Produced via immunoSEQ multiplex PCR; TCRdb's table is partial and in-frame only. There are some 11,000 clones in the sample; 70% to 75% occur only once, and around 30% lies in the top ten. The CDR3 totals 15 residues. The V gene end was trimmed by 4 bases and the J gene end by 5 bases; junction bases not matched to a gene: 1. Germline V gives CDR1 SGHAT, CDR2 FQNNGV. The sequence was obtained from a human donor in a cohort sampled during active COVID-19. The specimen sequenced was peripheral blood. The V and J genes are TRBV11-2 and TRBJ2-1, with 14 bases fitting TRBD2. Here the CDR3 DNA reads TGTGCCAGCAGCTGGACTAGCGGGAGGAACAATGAGCAGTTCTTC. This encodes CASSWTSGRNNEQFF.